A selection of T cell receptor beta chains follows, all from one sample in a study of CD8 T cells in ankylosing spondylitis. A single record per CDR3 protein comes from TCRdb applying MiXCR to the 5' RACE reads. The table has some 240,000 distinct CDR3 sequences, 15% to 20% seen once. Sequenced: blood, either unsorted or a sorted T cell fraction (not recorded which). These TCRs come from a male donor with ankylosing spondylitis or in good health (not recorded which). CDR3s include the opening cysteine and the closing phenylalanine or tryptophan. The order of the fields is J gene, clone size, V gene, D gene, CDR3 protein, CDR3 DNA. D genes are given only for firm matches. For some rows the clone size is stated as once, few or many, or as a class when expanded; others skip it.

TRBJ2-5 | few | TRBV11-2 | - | CASSSQGGRLGASAQETQYF | TGTGCCAGCAGTTCCCAGGGGGGGCGTTTGGGAGCTAGTGCGCAAGAGACCCAGTACTTC
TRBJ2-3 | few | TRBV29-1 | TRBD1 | CSAPDRERTDTQYF | TGCAGCGCCCCGGACAGGGAGCGCACAGATACGCAGTATTTT
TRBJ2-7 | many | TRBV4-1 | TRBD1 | CASSQVWTGTAYEQYF | TGCGCCAGCAGCCAGGTCTGGACAGGGACGGCCTACGAGCAGTACTTC
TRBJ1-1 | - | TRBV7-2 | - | CASSLAPSPEAFF | TGTGCCAGCAGCTTAGCGCCCTCTCCTGAAGCTTTCTTT
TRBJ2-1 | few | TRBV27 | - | CASPQPPPGTRYNEQFF | TGTGCCAGCCCTCAACCCCCTCCCGGGACAAGGTACAATGAGCAGTTCTTC
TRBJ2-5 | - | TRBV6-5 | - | CASSYFGGGETQYF | TGTGCCAGCAGTTACTTCGGAGGCGGAGAGACCCAGTACTTC
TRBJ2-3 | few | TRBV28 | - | CASKEGVAGVDTDTQYF | TGTGCCAGCAAAGAGGGAGTCGCTGGTGTGGACACAGATACGCAGTATTTT
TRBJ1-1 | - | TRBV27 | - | CASSYGGALGTEAFF | TGTGCCAGCAGTTACGGTGGGGCTCTGGGAACTGAAGCTTTCTTT
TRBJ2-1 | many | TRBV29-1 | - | CSVEMGLSSYNEQFF | TGCAGCGTTGAGATGGGGTTAAGCTCCTACAATGAGCAGTTCTTC
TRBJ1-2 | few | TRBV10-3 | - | CAISGREDYGYTF | TGTGCCATCAGTGGCAGGGAGGACTATGGCTACACCTTC
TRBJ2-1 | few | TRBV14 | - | CASSQALGVEQFF | TGTGCCAGCAGCCAAGCATTGGGCGTTGAGCAGTTCTTC
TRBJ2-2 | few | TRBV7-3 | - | CASSLPDLNTGELFF | TGTGCCAGCAGCTTACCGGACCTGAACACCGGGGAGCTGTTTTTT
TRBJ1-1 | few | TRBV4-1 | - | CASSQGPVNTEAFF | TGCGCCAGCAGCCAAGGGCCAGTGAACACTGAAGCTTTCTTT
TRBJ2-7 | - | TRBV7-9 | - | CASSQRDIPYEQYF | TGTGCCAGCAGCCAACGGGACATTCCCTACGAGCAGTACTTC
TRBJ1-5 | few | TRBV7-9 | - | CASSWTSDQPQHF | TGTGCCAGCAGCTGGACATCGGACCAGCCCCAGCATTTT
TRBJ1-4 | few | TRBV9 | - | CASSVGWDISNEKLFF | TGTGCCAGCAGCGTAGGGTGGGACATCTCAAATGAAAAACTGTTTTTT
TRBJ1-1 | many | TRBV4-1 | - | CASSQFVGSPEAFF | TGCGCCAGCAGCCAATTCGTAGGGTCCCCTGAAGCTTTCTTT
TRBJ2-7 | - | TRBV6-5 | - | CASSYGADYEQYF | TGTGCCAGCAGTTACGGGGCCGACTACGAGCAGTACTTC
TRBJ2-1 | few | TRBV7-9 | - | CASSQTTEHSYNEQFF | TGTGCCAGCAGCCAGACGACAGAACACTCCTACAATGAGCAGTTCTTC
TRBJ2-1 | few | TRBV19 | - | CASSMSLTYNEQFF | TGTGCCAGTAGTATGAGTCTTACCTACAATGAGCAGTTCTTC
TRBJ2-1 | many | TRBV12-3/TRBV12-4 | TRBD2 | CASNRYPGTSPLVGNEQFF | TGTGCCAGCAATCGATACCCCGGGACTAGCCCCCTTGTTGGTAATGAGCAGTTCTTC
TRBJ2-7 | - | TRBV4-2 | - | CASSHTLSSYEQYF | TGTGCCAGCAGCCATACACTAAGCTCCTACGAGCAGTACTTC
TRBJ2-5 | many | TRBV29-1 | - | CSVDPLAGGYQETQYF | TGCAGCGTTGACCCCTTGGCAGGGGGGTACCAAGAGACCCAGTACTTC
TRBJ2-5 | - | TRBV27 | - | CASSPLAGLRTQYF | TGTGCCAGCAGTCCCCTTGCAGGGCTCAGGACCCAGTACTTC
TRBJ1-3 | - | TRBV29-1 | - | CSVLGLSGNTIYF | TGCAGCGTTCTGGGTCTCTCTGGAAACACCATATATTTT
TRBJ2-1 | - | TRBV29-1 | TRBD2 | CSYPDPGTSGYNEQFF | TGCAGCTATCCTGATCCCGGGACTAGCGGATACAATGAGCAGTTCTTC
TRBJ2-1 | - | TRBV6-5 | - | CASSYGGFPSGNEQFF | TGTGCCAGCAGTTACGGCGGCTTCCCAAGCGGCAATGAGCAGTTCTTC
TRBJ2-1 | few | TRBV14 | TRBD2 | CASSQHRASGNNEQFF | TGTGCCAGCAGCCAACATCGGGCTAGCGGGAACAATGAGCAGTTCTTC
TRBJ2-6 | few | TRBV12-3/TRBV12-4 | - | CASLVGGAGGEANVLTF | TGTGCCAGCCTCGTGGGGGGAGCAGGGGGGGAGGCCAACGTCCTGACTTTC
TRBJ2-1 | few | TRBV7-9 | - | CASSAGQHWGLHNEQFF | TGTGCCAGCAGCGCGGGACAGCATTGGGGACTCCACAATGAGCAGTTCTTC
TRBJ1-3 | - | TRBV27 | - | CASSPDWDPHSGNTIYF | TGTGCCAGCAGTCCGGACTGGGACCCACACTCTGGAAACACCATATATTTT
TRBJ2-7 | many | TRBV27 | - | CASSLGPGTYEQYF | TGTGCCAGCAGTTTAGGTCCGGGCACCTACGAGCAGTACTTC
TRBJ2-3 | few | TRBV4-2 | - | CASSLESGRDTQYF | TGTGCCAGCAGCCTTGAATCAGGGAGAGATACGCAGTATTTT
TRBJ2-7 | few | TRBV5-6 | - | CASSRKLLEQYF | TGTGCCAGCAGCAGAAAGCTGCTCGAGCAGTACTTC
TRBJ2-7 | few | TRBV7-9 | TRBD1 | CASSTDRFYEQYF | TGTGCCAGCAGCACGGACAGGTTCTACGAGCAGTACTTC
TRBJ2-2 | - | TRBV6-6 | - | CASTGQGELFF | TGTGCCAGCACTGGGCAAGGGGAGCTGTTTTTT
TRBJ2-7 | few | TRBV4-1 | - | CASSQISFGSENEQYF | TGCGCCAGCAGTCAAATTAGTTTTGGAAGCGAAAACGAGCAGTACTTC
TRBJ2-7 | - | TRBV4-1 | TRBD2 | CASSRILAENYEQYF | TGCGCCAGCAGCCGTATCCTAGCGGAGAACTACGAGCAGTACTTC
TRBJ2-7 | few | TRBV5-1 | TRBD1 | CASSPGQASYEQYF | TGCGCCAGCAGCCCTGGACAGGCGTCCTACGAGCAGTACTTC
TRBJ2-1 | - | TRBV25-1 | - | CVSGGNNEQFF | TGTGTGAGTGGAGGGAACAATGAGCAGTTCTTC
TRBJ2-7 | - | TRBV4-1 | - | CASSSRDISYEQYF | TGCGCCAGCAGCTCTCGGGACATTTCCTACGAGCAGTACTTC
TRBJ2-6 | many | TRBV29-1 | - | CSVGTGGSDGANVLTF | TGCAGCGTTGGCACAGGTGGCTCTGACGGGGCCAACGTCCTGACTTTC
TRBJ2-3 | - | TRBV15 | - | CATSSPSTDTQYF | TGTGCCACCAGCAGTCCTAGCACAGATACGCAGTATTTT
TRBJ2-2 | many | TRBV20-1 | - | CSARDRNTGELFF | TGCAGTGCTAGAGATCGGAACACCGGGGAGCTGTTTTTT
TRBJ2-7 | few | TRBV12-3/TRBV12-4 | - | CASRESSDPTYEQYF | TGTGCCAGCAGGGAATCTAGCGACCCGACCTACGAGCAGTACTTC
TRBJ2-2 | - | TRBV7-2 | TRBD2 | CASSLGRLAGDWTGELFF | TGTGCCAGCAGCTTAGGGCGACTAGCGGGAGATTGGACCGGGGAGCTGTTTTTT
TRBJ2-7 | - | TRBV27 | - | CASSYERNYEQYF | TGTGCCAGCAGTTATGAGCGGAACTACGAGCAGTACTTC
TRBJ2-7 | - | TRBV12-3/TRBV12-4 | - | CASSLGGGKLDEQYF | TGTGCCAGCAGTTTGGGAGGGGGTAAGTTGGACGAGCAGTACTTC